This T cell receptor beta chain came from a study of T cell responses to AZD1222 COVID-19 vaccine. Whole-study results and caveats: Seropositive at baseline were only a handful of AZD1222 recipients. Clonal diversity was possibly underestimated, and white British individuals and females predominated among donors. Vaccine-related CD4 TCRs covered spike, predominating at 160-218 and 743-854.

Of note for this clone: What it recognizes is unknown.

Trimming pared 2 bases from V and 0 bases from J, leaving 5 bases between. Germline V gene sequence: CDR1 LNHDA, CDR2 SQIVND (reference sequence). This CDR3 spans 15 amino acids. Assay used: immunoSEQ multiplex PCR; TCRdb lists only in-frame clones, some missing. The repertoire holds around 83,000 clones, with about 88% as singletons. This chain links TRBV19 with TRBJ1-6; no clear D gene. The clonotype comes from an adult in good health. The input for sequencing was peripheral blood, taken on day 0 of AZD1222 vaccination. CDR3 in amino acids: CASSIRSSYNSPLHF. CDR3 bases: TGTGCCAGTAGTATAAGGAGCTCCTATAATTCACCCCTCCACTTT.